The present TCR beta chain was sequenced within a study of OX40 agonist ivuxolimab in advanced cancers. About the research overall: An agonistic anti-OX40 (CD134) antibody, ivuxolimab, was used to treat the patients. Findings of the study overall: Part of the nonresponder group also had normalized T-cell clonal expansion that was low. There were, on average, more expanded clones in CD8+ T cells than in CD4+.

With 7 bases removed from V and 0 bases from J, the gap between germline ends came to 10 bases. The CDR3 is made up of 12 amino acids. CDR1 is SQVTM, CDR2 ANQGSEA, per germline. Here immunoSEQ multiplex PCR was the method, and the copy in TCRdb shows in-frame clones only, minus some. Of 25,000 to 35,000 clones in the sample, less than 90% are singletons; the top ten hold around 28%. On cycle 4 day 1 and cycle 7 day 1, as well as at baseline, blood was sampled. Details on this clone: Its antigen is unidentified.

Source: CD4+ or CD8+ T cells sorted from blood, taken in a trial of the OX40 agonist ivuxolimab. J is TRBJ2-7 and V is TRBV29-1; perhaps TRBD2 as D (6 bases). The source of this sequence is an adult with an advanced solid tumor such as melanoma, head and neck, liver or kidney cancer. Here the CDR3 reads CSGRGSSYEQYF. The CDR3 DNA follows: TGCAGCGGACGGGGGTCCTCCTACGAGCAGTACTTC.